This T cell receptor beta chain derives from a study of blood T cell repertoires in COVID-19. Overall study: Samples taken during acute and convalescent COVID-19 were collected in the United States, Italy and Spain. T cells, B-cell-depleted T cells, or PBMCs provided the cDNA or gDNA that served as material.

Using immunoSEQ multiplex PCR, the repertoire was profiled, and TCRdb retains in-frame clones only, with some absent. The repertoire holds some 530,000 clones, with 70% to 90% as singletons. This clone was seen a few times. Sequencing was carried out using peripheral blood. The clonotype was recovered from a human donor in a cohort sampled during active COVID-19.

CDR3 residues: CASSMSGRGNQPQHF. As DNA, the CDR3 is TGTGCCAGTAGTATGTCGGGCAGGGGCAATCAGCCCCAGCATTTT. The chain is built from TRBV19 and TRBJ1-5; maybe TRBD1 (5 bases). This CDR3 is built from 15 residues. Germline CDR1 LNHDA, CDR2 SQIVND (reference sequence). V lost 3 bases and J lost 2, with 11 bases in between.